This entry concerns a single T cell receptor (beta chain). Its antigen is unknown. V lost 3 bases, J lost 4 bases, and 3 bases stayed unmatched. The CDR3 consists of 13 residues. Germline V gives CDR1 GTSNPN, CDR2 SVGIG (reference sequence). Genomic DNA from each subset was divided evenly over several immunoSEQ plates. TCRdb's copy holds only in-frame clones and misses some; the assay was immunoSEQ multiplex PCR. Of about 1.1 million clones in the sample, about 84% were seen once. The sample originates from a study of shared clonotypes between healthy human individuals. Study-level results: Approximately 5.4% of naive CD4 clonotypes were common to a few donors. Larger estimated richness was generally recorded for naive subsets relative to memory subsets.

The sequencing sample was made of memory CD4+ T cells from PBMCs. Subset of the sample: CD45RA-negative fraction. V is TRBV30 and J is TRBJ2-1; 7 bases map to TRBD2. The receptor was isolated from a man aged 18 to 30 in good health. Some clones in this sample may be carry-over from other donors' samples. In nucleotides, the CDR3 is TGTGCCTGGAGAGCTAGCGGTTACAATGAGCAGTTCTTC. Translated, it gives CAWRASGYNEQFF.